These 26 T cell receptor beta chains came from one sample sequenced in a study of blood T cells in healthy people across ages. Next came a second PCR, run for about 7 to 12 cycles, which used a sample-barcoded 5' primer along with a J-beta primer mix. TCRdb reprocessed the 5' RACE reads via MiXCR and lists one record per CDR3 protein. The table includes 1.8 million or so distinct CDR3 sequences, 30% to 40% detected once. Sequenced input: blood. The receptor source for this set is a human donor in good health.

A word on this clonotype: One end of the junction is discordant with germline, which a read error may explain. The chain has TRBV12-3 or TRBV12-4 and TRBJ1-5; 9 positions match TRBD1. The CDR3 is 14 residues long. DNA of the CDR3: TGTGCCAGCAGAACTACAGGGGGCGGCCAGCCCCGGCATTTT. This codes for CASRTTGGGQPRHF.

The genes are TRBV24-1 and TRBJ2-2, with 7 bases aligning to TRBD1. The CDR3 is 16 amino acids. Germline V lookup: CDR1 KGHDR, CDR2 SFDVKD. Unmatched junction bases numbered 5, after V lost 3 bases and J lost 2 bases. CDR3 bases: TGTGCCACCAGTGATACAGGGGTAGTTAACACCGGGGAGCTGTTTTTT. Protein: CATSDTGVVNTGELFF.

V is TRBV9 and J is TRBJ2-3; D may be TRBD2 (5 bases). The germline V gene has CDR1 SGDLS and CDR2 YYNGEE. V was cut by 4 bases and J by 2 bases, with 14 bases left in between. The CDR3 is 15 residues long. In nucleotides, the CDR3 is TGTGCCAGCAGCATCGAGAGCGGTCACACAGATACGCAGTATTTT. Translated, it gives CASSIESGHTDTQYF.

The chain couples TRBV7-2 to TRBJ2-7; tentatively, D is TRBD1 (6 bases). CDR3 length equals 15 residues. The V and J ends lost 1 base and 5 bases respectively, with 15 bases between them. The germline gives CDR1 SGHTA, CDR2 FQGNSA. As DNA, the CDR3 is TGTGCCAGCAGCTTAGTTTTTCAGGGGACGGACGAGCAGTACTTC. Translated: CASSLVFQGTDEQYF.

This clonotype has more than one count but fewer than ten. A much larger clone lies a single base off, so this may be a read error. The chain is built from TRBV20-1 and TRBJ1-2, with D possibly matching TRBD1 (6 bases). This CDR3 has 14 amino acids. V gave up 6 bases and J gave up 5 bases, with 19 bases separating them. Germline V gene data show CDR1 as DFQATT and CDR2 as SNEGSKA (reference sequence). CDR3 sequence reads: CSAFDRMGAYGYTF. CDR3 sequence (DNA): TGCAGTGCCTTTGACAGGATGGGGGCTTATGGCTACACCTTC.

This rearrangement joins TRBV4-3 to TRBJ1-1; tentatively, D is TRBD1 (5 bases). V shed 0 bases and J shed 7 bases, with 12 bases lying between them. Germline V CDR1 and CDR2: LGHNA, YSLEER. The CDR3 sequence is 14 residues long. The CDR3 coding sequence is TGCGCCAGCAGCCAAGAGCTCCGGGACGGTGAAGCTTTCTTT. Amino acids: CASSQELRDGEAFF.

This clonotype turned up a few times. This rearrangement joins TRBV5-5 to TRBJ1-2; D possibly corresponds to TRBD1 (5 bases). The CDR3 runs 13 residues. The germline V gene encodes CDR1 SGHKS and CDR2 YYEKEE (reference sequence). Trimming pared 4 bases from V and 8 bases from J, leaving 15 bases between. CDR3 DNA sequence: TGTGCCAGCAGCCCGAGGGGTGCTAGGGGCTACACCTTC. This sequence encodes CASSPRGARGYTF.

CDR3 coding DNA: TGTGCCAGTAGTACCCCCTATAGGAGGGTTGAGCAGTTCTTC. This sequence encodes CASSTPYRRVEQFF. The chain uses TRBV19 and TRBJ2-1; weak D call: TRBD2 (6 bases). The ends were cut back, 4 bases at V and 9 bases at J, with 16 bases in the middle. From germline, CDR1 is LNHDA and CDR2 SQIVND (reference sequence). This CDR3 region has 14 residues.

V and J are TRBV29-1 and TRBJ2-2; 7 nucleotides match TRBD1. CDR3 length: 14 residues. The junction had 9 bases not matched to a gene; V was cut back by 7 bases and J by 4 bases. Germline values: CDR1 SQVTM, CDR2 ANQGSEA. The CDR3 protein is CSALDRRFTGELFF. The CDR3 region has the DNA TGCAGCGCCTTGGACAGGAGATTCACCGGGGAGCTGTTTTTT.

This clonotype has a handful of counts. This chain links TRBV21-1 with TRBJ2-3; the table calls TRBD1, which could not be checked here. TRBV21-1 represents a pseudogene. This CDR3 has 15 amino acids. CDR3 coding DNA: TGTGCCAGCAGCCGGGACAGGGATGGCACAGATACGCAGTATTTT. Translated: CASSRDRDGTDTQYF.

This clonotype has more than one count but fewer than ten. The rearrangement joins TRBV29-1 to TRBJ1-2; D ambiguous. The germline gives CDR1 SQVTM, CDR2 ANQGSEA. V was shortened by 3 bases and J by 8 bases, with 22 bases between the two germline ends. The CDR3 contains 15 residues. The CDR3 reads CSVEFESRQNTGYTF. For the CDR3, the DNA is TGCAGCGTTGAGTTCGAGTCACGGCAAAACACGGGCTACACCTTC.

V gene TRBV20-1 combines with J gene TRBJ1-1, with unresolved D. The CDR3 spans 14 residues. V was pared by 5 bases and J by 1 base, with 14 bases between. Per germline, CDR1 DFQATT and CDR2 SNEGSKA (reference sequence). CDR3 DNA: TGCAGTGCTCCCTCCAGTGGCTGGAACACTGAAGCTTTCTTT. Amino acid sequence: CSAPSSGWNTEAFF.

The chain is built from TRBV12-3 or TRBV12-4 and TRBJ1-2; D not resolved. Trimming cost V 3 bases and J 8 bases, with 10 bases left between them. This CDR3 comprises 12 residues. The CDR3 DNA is TGTGCCAGCAGTTTGGATCAACGGGGCTACACCTTC. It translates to CASSLDQRGYTF.

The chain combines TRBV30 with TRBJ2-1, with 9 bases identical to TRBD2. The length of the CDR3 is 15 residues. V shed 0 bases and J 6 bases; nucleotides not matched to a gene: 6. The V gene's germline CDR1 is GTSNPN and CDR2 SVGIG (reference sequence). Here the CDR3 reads CAWSVLAGGPNEQFF. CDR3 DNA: TGTGCCTGGAGTGTACTGGCGGGGGGGCCCAATGAGCAGTTCTTC.

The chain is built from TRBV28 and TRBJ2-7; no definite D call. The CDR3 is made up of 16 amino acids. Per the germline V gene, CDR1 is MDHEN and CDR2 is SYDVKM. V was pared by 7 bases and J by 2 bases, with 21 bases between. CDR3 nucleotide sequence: TGTGCCAGCAACCAACTGCAGCCGCTGGGTCCCTACGAGCAGTACTTC. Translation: CASNQLQPLGPYEQYF.

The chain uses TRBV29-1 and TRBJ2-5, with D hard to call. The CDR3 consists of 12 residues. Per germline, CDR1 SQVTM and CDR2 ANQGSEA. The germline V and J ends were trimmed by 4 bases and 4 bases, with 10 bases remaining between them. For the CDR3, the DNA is TGCAGCGTTGTTTTTGTGGGAGAGACCCAGTACTTC. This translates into CSVVFVGETQYF.

As DNA, the CDR3 is TGTGCCAGCAGTCAGGGGGCGCGGAGCTATGGCTACACCTTC. This sequence encodes CASSQGARSYGYTF. This rearrangement joins TRBV6-6 to TRBJ1-2; 8 bases agree with TRBD1. After removal of 5 bases from V and 4 bases from J, the junction contained 6 bases not matched to a gene. Germline CDR1 is MNHNY and CDR2 is SVGAGI (reference sequence). The CDR3 spans 14 residues.

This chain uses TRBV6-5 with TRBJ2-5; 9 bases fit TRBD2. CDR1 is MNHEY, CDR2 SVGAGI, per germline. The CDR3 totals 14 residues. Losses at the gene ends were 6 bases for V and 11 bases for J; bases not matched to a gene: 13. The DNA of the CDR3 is TGTGCCAGCAGCCCCTACGCGGGGGGGGATGAGCAGTACTTC. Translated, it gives CASSPYAGGDEQYF.

For the CDR3, the DNA is TGCAGCGCGCGGGACGGAGGTGAAAAACTGTTTTTT. This sequence encodes CSARDGGEKLFF. This rearrangement joins TRBV29-1 to TRBJ1-4; D possibly corresponds to TRBD1 (5 bases). This CDR3 is built from 12 residues. The V gene's germline CDR1 is SQVTM and CDR2 ANQGSEA. With 7 bases removed from V and 7 bases from J, the gap between germline ends came to 13 bases. The full variable domain, in which reference TRBV29-1 and TRBJ1-4 provide the parts outside the CDR3, is SAVISQKPSRDICQRGTSLTIQCQVDSQVTMMFWYRQQPGQSLTLIATANQGSEATYESGFVIDKFPISRPNLTFSTLTVSNMSPEDSSIYLCSARDGGEKLFFGSGTQLSVL.

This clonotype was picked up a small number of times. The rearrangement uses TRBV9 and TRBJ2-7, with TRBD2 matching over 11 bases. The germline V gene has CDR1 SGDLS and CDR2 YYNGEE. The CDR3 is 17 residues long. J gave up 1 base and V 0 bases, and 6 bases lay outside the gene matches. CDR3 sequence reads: CASSVGGLAGDSYEQYF. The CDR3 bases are TGTGCCAGCAGCGTAGGTGGACTAGCGGGTGATTCCTACGAGCAGTACTTC.

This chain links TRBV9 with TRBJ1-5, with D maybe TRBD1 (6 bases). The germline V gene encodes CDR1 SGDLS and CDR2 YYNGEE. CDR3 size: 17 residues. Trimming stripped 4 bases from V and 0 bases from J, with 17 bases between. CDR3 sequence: CASSPAGAPNSNQPQHF. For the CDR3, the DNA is TGTGCCAGCAGCCCCGCAGGGGCCCCCAATAGCAATCAGCCCCAGCATTTT.

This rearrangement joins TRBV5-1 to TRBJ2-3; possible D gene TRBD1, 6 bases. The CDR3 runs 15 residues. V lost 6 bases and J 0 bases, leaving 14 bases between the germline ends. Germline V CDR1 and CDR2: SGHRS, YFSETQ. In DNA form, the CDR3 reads TGCGCCAGCAATATTGGGCAGGGGAGCACAGATACGCAGTATTTT. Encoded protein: CASNIGQGSTDTQYF. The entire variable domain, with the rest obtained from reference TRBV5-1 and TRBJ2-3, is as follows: KAGVTQTPRYLIKTRGQQVTLSCSPISGHRSVSWYQQTPGQGLQFLFEYFSETQRNKGNFPGRFSGRQFSNSRSEMNVSTLELGDSALYLCASNIGQGSTDTQYFGPGTRLTVL.

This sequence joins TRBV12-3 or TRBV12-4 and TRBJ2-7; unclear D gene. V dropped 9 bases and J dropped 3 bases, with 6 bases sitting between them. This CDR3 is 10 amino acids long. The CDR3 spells CASFHYEQYF. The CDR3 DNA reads TGTGCCAGTTTCCACTACGAGCAGTACTTC.

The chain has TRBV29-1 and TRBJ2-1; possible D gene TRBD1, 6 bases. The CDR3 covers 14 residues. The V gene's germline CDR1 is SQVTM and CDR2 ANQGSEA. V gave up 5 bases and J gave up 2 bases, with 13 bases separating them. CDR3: CSVRDRTTYNEQFF. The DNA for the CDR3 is TGCAGCGTTCGAGACAGGACCACCTACAATGAGCAGTTCTTC.

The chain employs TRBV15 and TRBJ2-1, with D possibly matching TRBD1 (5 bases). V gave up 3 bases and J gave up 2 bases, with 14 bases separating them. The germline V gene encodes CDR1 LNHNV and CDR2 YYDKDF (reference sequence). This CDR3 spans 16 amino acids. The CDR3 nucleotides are TGTGCCACCAGCAGGAGTCGGCTAGGGGCCTACAATGAGCAGTTCTTC. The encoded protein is CATSRSRLGAYNEQFF.

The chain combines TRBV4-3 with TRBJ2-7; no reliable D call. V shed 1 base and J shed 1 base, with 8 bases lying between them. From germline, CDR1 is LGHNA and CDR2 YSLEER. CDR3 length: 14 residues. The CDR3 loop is CASSQVIQSYEQYF. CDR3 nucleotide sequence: TGCGCCAGCAGCCAAGTTATACAGTCCTACGAGCAGTACTTC.